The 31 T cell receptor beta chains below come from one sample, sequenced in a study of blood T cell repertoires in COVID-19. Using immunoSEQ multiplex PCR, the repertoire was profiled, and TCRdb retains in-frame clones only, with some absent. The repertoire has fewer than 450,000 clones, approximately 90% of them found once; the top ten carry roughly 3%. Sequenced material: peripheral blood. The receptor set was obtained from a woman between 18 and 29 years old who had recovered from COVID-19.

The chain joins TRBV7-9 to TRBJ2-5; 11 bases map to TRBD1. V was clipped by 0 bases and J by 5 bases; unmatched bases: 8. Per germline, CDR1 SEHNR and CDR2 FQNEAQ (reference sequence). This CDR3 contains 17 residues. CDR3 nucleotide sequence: TGTGCCAGCAGCTTAGCTCCGGGACAGGGGGATTTTGAGACCCAGTACTTC. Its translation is CASSLAPGQGDFETQYF. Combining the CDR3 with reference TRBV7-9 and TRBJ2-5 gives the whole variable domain DTGVSQNPRHKITKRGQNVTFRCDPISEHNRLYWYRQTLGQGPEFLTYFQNEAQLEKSRLLSDRFSAERPKGSFSTLEIQRTEQGDSAMYLCASSLAPGQGDFETQYFGPGTRLLVL.

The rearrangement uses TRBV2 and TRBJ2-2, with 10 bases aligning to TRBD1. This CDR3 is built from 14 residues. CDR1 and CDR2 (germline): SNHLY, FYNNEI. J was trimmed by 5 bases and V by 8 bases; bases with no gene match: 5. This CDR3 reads CASDGQGGTGELFF. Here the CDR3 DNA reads TGTGCCAGCGATGGACAGGGGGGAACCGGGGAGCTGTTTTTT.

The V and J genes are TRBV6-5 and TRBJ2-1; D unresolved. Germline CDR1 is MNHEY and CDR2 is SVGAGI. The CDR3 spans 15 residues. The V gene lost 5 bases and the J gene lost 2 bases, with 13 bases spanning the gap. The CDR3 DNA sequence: TGTGCCAGCAGTCCCCAGGTGGTCCCCTACAATGAGCAGTTCTTC. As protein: CASSPQVVPYNEQFF.

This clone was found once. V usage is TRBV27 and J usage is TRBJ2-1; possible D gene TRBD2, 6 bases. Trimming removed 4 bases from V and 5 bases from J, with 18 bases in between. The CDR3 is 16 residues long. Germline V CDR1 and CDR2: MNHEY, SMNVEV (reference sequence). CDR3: CASSSWGTSSNNEQFF. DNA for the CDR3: TGTGCCAGCAGTTCATGGGGGACTTCAAGCAACAATGAGCAGTTCTTC.

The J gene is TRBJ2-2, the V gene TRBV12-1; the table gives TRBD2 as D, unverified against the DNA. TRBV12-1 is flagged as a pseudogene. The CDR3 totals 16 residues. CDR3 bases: TGTGCCAGCAGCTTTAAAGTTAGCGGGAGTACCGGGGAGCTGTTTTTT. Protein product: CASSFKVSGSTGELFF.

CDR3 coding DNA: TGTGCCACCAGTGATTTGGGGCAGTCCACCGGGGAGCTGTTTTTT. It yields the protein CATSDLGQSTGELFF. This chain links TRBV24-1 with TRBJ2-2; D unresolved. The CDR3 runs to 15 residues. The germline V and J ends were trimmed by 0 bases and 4 bases, with 8 bases remaining between them. Germline CDR1 is KGHDR and CDR2 is SFDVKD.

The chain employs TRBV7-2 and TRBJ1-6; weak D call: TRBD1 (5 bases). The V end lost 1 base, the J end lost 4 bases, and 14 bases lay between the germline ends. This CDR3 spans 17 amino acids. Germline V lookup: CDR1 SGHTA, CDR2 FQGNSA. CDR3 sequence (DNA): TGTGCCAGCAGCTTAGACGCAGGGAATTATTATAATTCACCCCTCCACTTT. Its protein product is CASSLDAGNYYNSPLHF.

CDR3 sequence reads: CASSERGGGQPQHF. CDR3 bases: TGTGCCAGCAGTGAACGGGGGGGAGGCCAGCCCCAGCATTTT. The chain joins TRBV25-1 to TRBJ1-5; maybe TRBD1 (5 bases). In germline, CDR1 is MGHDK, CDR2 SYGVNS. This CDR3 is 14 amino acids long. Deletions cut 2 bases from V and 7 bases from J, with 12 bases between.

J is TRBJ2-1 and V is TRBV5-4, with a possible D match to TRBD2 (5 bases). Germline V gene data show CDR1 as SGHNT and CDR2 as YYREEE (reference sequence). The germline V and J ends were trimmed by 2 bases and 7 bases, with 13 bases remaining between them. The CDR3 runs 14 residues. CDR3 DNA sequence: TGTGCCAGCAGCTTATCCGGACTGCTTAATGAGCAGTTCTTC. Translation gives CASSLSGLLNEQFF.

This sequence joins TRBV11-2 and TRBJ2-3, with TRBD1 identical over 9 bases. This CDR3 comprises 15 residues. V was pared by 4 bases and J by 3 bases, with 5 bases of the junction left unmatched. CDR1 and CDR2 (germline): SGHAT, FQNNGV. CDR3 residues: CASSSTGTGTDTQYF. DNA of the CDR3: TGTGCCAGCAGCTCAACAGGGACAGGGACAGATACGCAGTATTTT.

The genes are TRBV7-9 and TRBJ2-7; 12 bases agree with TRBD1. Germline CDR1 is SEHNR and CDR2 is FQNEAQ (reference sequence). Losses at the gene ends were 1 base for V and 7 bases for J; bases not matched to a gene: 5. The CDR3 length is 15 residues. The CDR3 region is CASSLGDRGPGEQYV. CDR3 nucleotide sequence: TGTGCCAGCAGCTTAGGGGACAGGGGGCCGGGGGAGCAGTACGTC.

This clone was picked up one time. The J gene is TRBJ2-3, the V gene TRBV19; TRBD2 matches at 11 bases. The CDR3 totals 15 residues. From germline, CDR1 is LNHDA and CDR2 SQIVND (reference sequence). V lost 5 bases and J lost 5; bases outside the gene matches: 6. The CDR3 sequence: CASSALAGVGDTQYF. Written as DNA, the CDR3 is TGTGCCAGTAGTGCACTAGCGGGAGTGGGAGATACGCAGTATTTT.

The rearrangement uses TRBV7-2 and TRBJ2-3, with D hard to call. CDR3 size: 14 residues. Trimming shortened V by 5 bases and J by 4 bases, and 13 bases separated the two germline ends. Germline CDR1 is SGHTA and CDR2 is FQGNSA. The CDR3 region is CASSLDPRSDTQYF. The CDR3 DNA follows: TGTGCCAGCAGCCTTGATCCCAGGTCAGATACGCAGTATTTT.

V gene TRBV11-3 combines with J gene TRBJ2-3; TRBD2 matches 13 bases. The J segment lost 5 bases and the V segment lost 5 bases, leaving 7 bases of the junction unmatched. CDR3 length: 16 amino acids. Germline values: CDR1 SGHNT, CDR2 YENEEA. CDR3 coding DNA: TGTGCCAGCAGCCTAGGACTAGCGGGAGAGGTAGATACGCAGTATTTT. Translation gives CASSLGLAGEVDTQYF.

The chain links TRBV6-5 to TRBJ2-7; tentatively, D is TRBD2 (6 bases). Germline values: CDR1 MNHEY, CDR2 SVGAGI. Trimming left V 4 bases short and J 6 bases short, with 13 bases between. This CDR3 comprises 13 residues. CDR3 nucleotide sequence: TGTGCCAGCAGTTTACGGAGGGCCGGCGAGCAGTACGTC. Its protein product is CASSLRRAGEQYV.

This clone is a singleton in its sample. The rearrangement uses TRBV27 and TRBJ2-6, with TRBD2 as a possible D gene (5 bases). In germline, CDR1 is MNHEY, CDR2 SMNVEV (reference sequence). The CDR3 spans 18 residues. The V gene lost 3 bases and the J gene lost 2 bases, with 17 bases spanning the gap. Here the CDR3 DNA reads TGTGCCAGCAGTTTGCCCCAAAGGCCGGGAACTGGGGCCAACGTCCTGACTTTC. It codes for CASSLPQRPGTGANVLTF.

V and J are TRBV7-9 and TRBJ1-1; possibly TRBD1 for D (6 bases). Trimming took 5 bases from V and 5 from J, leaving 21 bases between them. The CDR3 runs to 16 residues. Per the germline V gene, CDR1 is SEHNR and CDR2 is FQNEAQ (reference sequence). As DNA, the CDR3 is TGTGCCAGCAGCCGACCGACAGGTGTATTCTGGACTGAAGCTTTCTTT. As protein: CASSRPTGVFWTEAFF.

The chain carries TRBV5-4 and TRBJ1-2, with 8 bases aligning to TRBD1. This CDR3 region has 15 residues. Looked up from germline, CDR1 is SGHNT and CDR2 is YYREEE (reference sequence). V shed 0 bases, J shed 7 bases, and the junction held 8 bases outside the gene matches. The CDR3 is CASSLDGQGAGGYTF. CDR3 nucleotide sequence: TGTGCCAGCAGCTTGGATGGGCAGGGGGCGGGTGGCTACACCTTC.

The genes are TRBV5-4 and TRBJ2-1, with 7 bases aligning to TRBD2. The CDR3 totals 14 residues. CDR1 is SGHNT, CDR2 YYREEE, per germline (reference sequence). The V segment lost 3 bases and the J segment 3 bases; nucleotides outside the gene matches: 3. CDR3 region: CASSSGTNYNEQFF. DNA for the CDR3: TGTGCCAGCAGCTCCGGGACTAACTACAATGAGCAGTTCTTC.

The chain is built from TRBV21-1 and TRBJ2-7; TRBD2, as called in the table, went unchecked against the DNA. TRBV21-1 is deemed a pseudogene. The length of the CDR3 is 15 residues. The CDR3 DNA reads TGTGCCAGCAGCGCGGGAAGTGGACCAACCTACGAGCAGTACGTC. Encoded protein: CASSAGSGPTYEQYV.

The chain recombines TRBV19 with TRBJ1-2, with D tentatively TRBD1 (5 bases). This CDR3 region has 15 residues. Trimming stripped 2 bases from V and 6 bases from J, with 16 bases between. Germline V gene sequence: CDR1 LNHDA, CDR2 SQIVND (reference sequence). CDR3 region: CASSILEQGVHGYTF. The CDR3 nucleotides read TGTGCCAGTAGTATACTTGAGCAGGGTGTCCATGGCTACACCTTC.

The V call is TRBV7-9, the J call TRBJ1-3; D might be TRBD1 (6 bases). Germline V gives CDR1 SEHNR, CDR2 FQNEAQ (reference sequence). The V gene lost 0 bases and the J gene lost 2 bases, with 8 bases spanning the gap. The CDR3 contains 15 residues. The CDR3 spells CASSLAQGTGNTIYF. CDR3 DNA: TGTGCCAGCAGCTTAGCGCAGGGGACTGGAAACACCATATATTTT. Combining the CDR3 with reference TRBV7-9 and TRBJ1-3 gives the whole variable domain DTGVSQNPRHKITKRGQNVTFRCDPISEHNRLYWYRQTLGQGPEFLTYFQNEAQLEKSRLLSDRFSAERPKGSFSTLEIQRTEQGDSAMYLCASSLAQGTGNTIYFGEGSWLTVV.

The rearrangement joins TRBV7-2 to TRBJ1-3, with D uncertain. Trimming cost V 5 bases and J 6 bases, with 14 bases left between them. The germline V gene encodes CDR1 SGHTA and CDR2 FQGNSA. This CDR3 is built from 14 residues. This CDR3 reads CASSPAVGANTIYF. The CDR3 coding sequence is TGTGCCAGCAGCCCAGCGGTGGGTGCAAACACCATATATTTT.

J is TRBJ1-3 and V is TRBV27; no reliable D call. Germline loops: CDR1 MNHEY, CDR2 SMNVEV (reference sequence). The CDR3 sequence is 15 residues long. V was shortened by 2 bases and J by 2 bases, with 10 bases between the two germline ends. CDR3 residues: CASSLRGRTGNTIYF. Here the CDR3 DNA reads TGTGCCAGCAGTTTAAGAGGTAGAACTGGAAACACCATATATTTT.

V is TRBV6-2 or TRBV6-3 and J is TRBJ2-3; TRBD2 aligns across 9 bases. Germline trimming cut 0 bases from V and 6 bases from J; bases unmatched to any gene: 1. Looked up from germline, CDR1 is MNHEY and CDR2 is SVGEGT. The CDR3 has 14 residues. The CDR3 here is CASSYSGLADTQYF. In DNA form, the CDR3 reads TGTGCCAGCAGTTACTCCGGACTAGCGGATACGCAGTATTTT.

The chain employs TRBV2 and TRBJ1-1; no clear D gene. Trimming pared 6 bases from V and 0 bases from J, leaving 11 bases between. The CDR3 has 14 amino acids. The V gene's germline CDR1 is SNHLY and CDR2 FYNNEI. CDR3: CASSPQKLNTEAFF. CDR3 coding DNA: TGTGCCAGCAGCCCCCAAAAATTGAACACTGAAGCTTTCTTT. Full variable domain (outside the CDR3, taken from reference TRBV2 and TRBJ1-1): EPEVTQTPSHQVTQMGQEVILRCVPISNHLYFYWYRQILGQKVEFLVSFYNNEISEKSEIFDDQFSVERPDGSNFTLKIRSTKLEDSAMYFCASSPQKLNTEAFFGQGTRLTVV.

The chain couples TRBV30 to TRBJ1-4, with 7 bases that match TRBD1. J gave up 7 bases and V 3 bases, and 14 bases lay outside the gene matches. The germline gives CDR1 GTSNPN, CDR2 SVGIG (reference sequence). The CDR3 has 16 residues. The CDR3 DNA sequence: TGTGCCTGGAGCCTTGAGAAGGGACAGCGGTCTGAAAAACTGTTTTTT. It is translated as CAWSLEKGQRSEKLFF.

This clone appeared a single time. CDR3 protein: CASSSGTRNYGYTF. As DNA, the CDR3 is TGTGCCAGCAGCTCCGGGACACGAAACTATGGCTACACCTTC. This chain connects TRBV7-9 to TRBJ1-2; weak D call: TRBD1 (6 bases). With 4 bases removed from V and 2 bases from J, the gap between germline ends came to 11 bases. Germline V gene lookup returns CDR1 SEHNR and CDR2 FQNEAQ (reference sequence). CDR3 size: 14 residues.

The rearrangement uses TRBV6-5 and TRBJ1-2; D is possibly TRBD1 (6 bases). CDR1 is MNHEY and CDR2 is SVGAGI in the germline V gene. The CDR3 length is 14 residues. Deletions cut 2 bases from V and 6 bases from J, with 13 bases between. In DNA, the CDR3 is TGTGCCAGCAGTTACCGGGCAGGGGTTGATGGCTACACCTTC. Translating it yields CASSYRAGVDGYTF.

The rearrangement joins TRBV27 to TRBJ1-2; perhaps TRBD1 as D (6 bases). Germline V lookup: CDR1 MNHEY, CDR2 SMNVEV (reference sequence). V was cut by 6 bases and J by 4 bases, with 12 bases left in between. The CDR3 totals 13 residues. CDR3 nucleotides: TGTGCCAGCAGCTCAGGGGTCCGCTATGGCTACACCTTC. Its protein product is CASSSGVRYGYTF.

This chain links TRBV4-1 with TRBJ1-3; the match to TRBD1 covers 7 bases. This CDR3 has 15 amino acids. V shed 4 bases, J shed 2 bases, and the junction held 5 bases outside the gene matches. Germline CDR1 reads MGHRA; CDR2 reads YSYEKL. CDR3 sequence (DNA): TGCGCCAGCAGCCGCGGGACAGTGACTGGAAACACCATATATTTT. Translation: CASSRGTVTGNTIYF.